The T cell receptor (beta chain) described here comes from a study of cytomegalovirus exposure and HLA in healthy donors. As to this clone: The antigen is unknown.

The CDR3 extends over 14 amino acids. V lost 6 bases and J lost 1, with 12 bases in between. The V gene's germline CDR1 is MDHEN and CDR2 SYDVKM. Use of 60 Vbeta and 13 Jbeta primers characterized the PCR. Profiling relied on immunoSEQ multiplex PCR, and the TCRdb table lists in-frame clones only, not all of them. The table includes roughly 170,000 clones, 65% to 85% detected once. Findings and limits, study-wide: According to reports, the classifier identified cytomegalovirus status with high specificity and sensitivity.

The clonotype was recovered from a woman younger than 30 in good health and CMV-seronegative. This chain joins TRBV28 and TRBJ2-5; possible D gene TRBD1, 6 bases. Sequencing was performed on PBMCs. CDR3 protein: CASRPQGSQETQYF. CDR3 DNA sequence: TGTGCCAGCAGGCCACAGGGCTCCCAAGAGACCCAGTACTTC.